Shown below are 21 T cell receptor beta chains from a single sample sequenced in a study of blood T cell repertoires in COVID-19. Sequencing was performed with immunoSEQ multiplex PCR; in TCRdb, only in-frame clones are kept and a portion is missing. The sample shows some 70,000 clones, approximately 80% of them seen only once. Sequenced sample: peripheral blood. The receptor set was obtained from a woman aged 45-65 years with acute or convalescent COVID-19.

This rearrangement joins TRBV7-9 to TRBJ1-1; D may be TRBD1 (6 bases). V was trimmed by 5 bases and J by 1 base, leaving 11 bases between them. CDR3 length equals 14 residues. Germline-derived CDR1 and CDR2 are SEHNR and FQNEAQ (reference sequence). The CDR3 DNA sequence: TGTGCCAGCAGCCCTACGACAGGGAACACTGAAGCTTTCTTT. Amino acids: CASSPTTGNTEAFF.

The J gene is TRBJ1-6, the V gene TRBV6-5, with D uncertain. Per the germline V gene, CDR1 is MNHEY and CDR2 is SVGAGI. The ends were cut back, 6 bases at V and 5 bases at J, with 8 bases in the middle. This CDR3 spans 13 amino acids. CDR3 loop: CASRPVNNSPLHF. As DNA, the CDR3 is TGTGCCAGCAGACCAGTGAATAATTCACCCCTCCACTTT.

This clone has just one count. Other DNA sequences in this sample translate to the same CDR3. For the CDR3, the DNA is TGTGCCAGCAGCGTTGCGGGAGACTCCTACAATGAGCAGTTCTTC. Translated, it gives CASSVAGDSYNEQFF. The rearrangement joins TRBV9 to TRBJ2-1; 7 nucleotides agree with TRBD2. This CDR3 has 15 residues. The V gene's germline CDR1 is SGDLS and CDR2 YYNGEE. Trimming cost V 2 bases and J 0 bases; bases outside gene matches: 2.

The chain employs TRBV3-1 (or the pseudogene TRBV3-2) and TRBJ2-7; tentatively, D is TRBD1 (6 bases). CDR3 length: 17 residues. Trimming removed 0 bases from V and 2 bases from J, with 17 bases in between. Looked up from germline, CDR1 is LGHDT and CDR2 is YNNKEL (reference sequence). The CDR3 region is CASSQDGGSGVPYEQYF. The DNA for the CDR3 is TGTGCCAGCAGCCAAGATGGCGGCTCAGGGGTTCCCTACGAGCAGTACTTC.

The rearrangement uses TRBV5-1 and TRBJ1-2; D unclear. With 4 bases removed from V and 2 bases from J, the gap between germline ends came to 15 bases. The CDR3 runs 15 residues. Germline CDR1 and CDR2: SGHRS and YFSETQ. CDR3 nucleotide sequence: TGCGCCAGCAGCCAAAACAGTTTGGTGAACTATGGCTACACCTTC. It is translated as CASSQNSLVNYGYTF.

The CDR3 protein is CASRGGMNTEAFF. Here the CDR3 DNA reads TGTGCCAGCAGGGGGGGTATGAACACTGAAGCTTTCTTT. The chain combines TRBV11-2 with TRBJ1-1; tentatively, D is TRBD1 (5 bases). CDR1 SGHAT and CDR2 FQNNGV come from the germline V gene. This CDR3 contains 13 residues. V gave up 6 bases and J gave up 0 bases, with 8 bases separating them.

J is TRBJ2-1 and V is TRBV2, with a possible D match to TRBD1 (5 bases). V was trimmed by 2 bases and J by 6 bases, leaving 14 bases between them. This CDR3 region has 15 residues. The germline V gene has CDR1 SNHLY and CDR2 FYNNEI. DNA of the CDR3: TGTGCCAGCAGTGAACAGGGTAGATTGGGCAATGAGCAGTTCTTC. It encodes CASSEQGRLGNEQFF.

V and J are TRBV5-1 and TRBJ1-2; tentatively, D is TRBD1 (5 bases). Germline-derived CDR1 and CDR2 are SGHRS and YFSETQ. V was pared by 4 bases and J by 0 bases, with 13 bases between. This CDR3 spans 15 amino acids. The CDR3 loop reads CASSPGPSSNYGYTF. The CDR3 DNA follows: TGCGCCAGCAGCCCAGGGCCCTCCTCTAACTATGGCTACACCTTC.

The chain uses TRBV9 and TRBJ2-2, with a weak D call TRBD2 (5 bases). The V and J ends lost 4 bases and 2 bases respectively, with 18 bases between them. The CDR3 has 17 residues. Germline V gives CDR1 SGDLS, CDR2 YYNGEE. CDR3 DNA sequence: TGTGCCAGCAGCACCCCCGGAAGAGGGAGCAACACCGGGGAGCTGTTTTTT. This encodes CASSTPGRGSNTGELFF.

About this clone itself: One junction end does not reproduce the germline sequence, and a read error may be involved. The chain links TRBV11-2 to TRBJ2-5; 12 positions match TRBD2. There are 19 residues in the CDR3. Germline CDR1 SGHAT, CDR2 FQNNGV. The CDR3 reads CASSLFSLLAGGERKTRYF. The CDR3 DNA follows: TGTGCCAGCAGCTTATTCTCCCTACTAGCGGGAGGAGAGAGAAAGACCCGGTACTTC.

The chain combines TRBV6-2 or TRBV6-3 with TRBJ2-1; 9 bases agree with TRBD2. The CDR3 totals 15 residues. CDR1 and CDR2 (germline): MNHEY, SVGEGT. Trimming took 2 bases from V and 3 from J; bases not matched to a gene: 2. CDR3 nucleotides: TGTGCCAGCAGTTACCTAGCGGGAATCTACAATGAGCAGTTCTTC. Amino acid sequence: CASSYLAGIYNEQFF.

V and J are TRBV9 and TRBJ2-3; TRBD2 agrees at 10 bases. CDR1 and CDR2 from the germline V gene are SGDLS and YYNGEE. The trim removed 3 bases at V and 2 bases at J, leaving 6 bases unmatched. This CDR3 has 16 residues. In DNA, the CDR3 is TGTGCCAGCAGCGGGAGGACTAGCGGACCCACAGATACGCAGTATTTT. This sequence encodes CASSGRTSGPTDTQYF.

This clone was counted between two and nine times. V usage is TRBV19 and J usage is TRBJ2-7; D might be TRBD1 (5 bases). V lost 3 bases and J lost 3, with 18 bases in between. This CDR3 has 16 residues. Per the germline V gene, CDR1 is LNHDA and CDR2 is SQIVND (reference sequence). This CDR3 is CASSILFGQTNYEQYF. CDR3 sequence (DNA): TGTGCCAGTAGTATCCTTTTTGGACAAACGAACTACGAGCAGTACTTC.

A single count supports this clone. V gene TRBV29-1 combines with J gene TRBJ1-2, with a weak D call TRBD1 (6 bases). The length of the CDR3 is 13 residues. V was pared by 3 bases and J by 4 bases, with 12 bases between. Germline CDR1 and CDR2: SQVTM and ANQGSEA. The CDR3 reads CSVEWTEFYGYTF. The CDR3 bases are TGCAGCGTTGAGTGGACAGAATTCTATGGCTACACCTTC.

The rearrangement uses TRBV7-2 and TRBJ2-1; D is undetermined. From germline, CDR1 is SGHTA and CDR2 FQGNSA. The V gene lost 0 bases and the J gene lost 0 bases, with 12 bases spanning the gap. The CDR3 has 17 residues. CDR3 nucleotides: TGTGCCAGCAGCTTAGCGGTTGCGGAGATCTCCTACAATGAGCAGTTCTTC. Translating it yields CASSLAVAEISYNEQFF.

This clone has more than one count but fewer than ten. V is TRBV5-4 and J is TRBJ2-1; 9 nucleotides match TRBD2. CDR3 size: 16 residues. Germline V gene lookup returns CDR1 SGHNT and CDR2 YYREEE (reference sequence). The ends lost 0 bases at V and 7 bases at J; junction bases unmatched: 8. Here the CDR3 DNA reads TGTGCCAGCAGCTTGGTGGTAGCGGGAGCTTGGAATGAGCAGTTCTTC. Amino acid sequence: CASSLVVAGAWNEQFF.

This chain connects TRBV21-1 to TRBJ1-1; the DNA was not compared with TRBD1, the D call given in the table. TRBV21-1 is a pseudogene. The length of the CDR3 is 20 residues. CDR3 DNA sequence: TGTGCCAGCAGCGCCCGCGGAGACCGACACACCCGAAGGGGCAACACTGAAGCTTTCTTT. The encoded protein is CASSARGDRHTRRGNTEAFF.

The CDR3 sequence: CASSVGTLDTEAFF. DNA for the CDR3: TGTGCCAGCAGCGTGGGGACTCTTGACACTGAAGCTTTCTTT. The J gene is TRBJ1-1, the V gene TRBV9, with D perhaps TRBD1 (5 bases). Per germline, CDR1 SGDLS and CDR2 YYNGEE. V gave up 2 bases and J gave up 3 bases, with 11 bases separating them. CDR3 length: 14 residues.

V is TRBV19 and J is TRBJ2-7, with 9 bases fitting TRBD1. Trimming took 5 bases from V and 2 from J; bases not matched to a gene: 7. CDR3 length: 15 amino acids. CDR1 is LNHDA and CDR2 is SQIVND in the germline V gene (reference sequence). Here the CDR3 DNA reads TGTGCCAGTAGTCGCCCGGGACAGGGCACCTACGAGCAGTACTTC. Translating it yields CASSRPGQGTYEQYF.

The chain recombines TRBV12-3 or TRBV12-4 with TRBJ1-1; 10 positions match TRBD1. V lost 3 bases to trimming and J lost 11 bases; unmatched junction nucleotides: 6. The CDR3 is 13 amino acids. The CDR3 nucleotides read TGTGCCAGCAGTTTGGGGGGACAGGGGCGGGCTTTCTTT. Translated, it gives CASSLGGQGRAFF.

The rearrangement joins TRBV5-5 to TRBJ2-6; 8 nucleotides agree with TRBD2. CDR1 and CDR2 from the germline V gene are SGHKS and YYEKEE (reference sequence). Trimming removed 0 bases from V and 0 bases from J; junction bases left unmatched: 8. CDR3 size: 19 residues. The CDR3 protein is CASSLVWLAGYSGANVLTF. The CDR3 nucleotides read TGTGCCAGCAGCTTGGTGTGGCTAGCGGGTTACTCTGGGGCCAACGTCCTGACTTTC.